The 30 T cell receptor beta chains below come from one sample, sequenced in a study of CD8 T cells in ankylosing spondylitis. MiXCR, run by TCRdb on the 5' RACE reads, gives a single entry per CDR3 protein. This table holds approximately 250,000 distinct CDR3 sequences, less than 9.5% found once. Sequenced material: blood, either unsorted or a sorted T cell fraction (not recorded which). These receptors all stem from a female donor with ankylosing spondylitis or in good health (not recorded which).

This clonotype was recorded many times. Germline and junction disagree at one end, which may indicate a read error. The chain carries TRBV7-2 and TRBJ2-5, with TRBD1 identical over 8 bases. The J call may be wrong; the DNA end is better matched by TRBJ2-3. The CDR3 is 12 residues long. Looked up from germline, CDR1 is SGHTA and CDR2 is FQGNSA. This CDR3 reads CASSLDRETQYF. CDR3 bases: TGCGCCAGCAGCTTGGACAGGGAGACGCAGTATTTT.

In its sample, this clonotype was seen many times. The chain is built from TRBV6-1 and TRBJ1-5; TRBD1 aligns across 7 bases. Germline CDR1 is MNHNS and CDR2 is SASEGT. The CDR3 runs to 14 residues. V was clipped by 4 bases and J by 7 bases; unmatched bases: 7. CDR3 loop: CASSATDRDQPQHF. CDR3 DNA sequence: TGTGCCAGCAGTGCTACAGACAGGGACCAGCCCCAGCATTTT.

V usage is TRBV7-9 and J usage is TRBJ2-2; possibly TRBD2 for D (5 bases). The CDR3 consists of 14 residues. Deletions cut 4 bases from V and 5 bases from J, with 11 bases between. CDR1 SEHNR and CDR2 FQNEAQ come from the germline V gene (reference sequence). The DNA of the CDR3 is TGTGCCAGCAGCTCCGAGGGTCGGACCGGGGAGCTGTTTTTT. This translates into CASSSEGRTGELFF.

This clonotype was counted many times. The rearrangement joins TRBV14 to TRBJ1-1; D is possibly TRBD1 (5 bases). The CDR3 runs 13 residues. The germline gives CDR1 SGHDN, CDR2 FVKESK. V was clipped by 4 bases and J by 10 bases, with 16 bases between them. For the CDR3, the DNA is TGTGCCAGCAGCCCTACGACAGTCTCGCTAGCTTTCTTT. Translating it yields CASSPTTVSLAFF.

This clonotype has a count of ten or more. The chain uses TRBV7-8 and TRBJ2-5; 12 bases map to TRBD2. With 5 bases clipped from V and 5 bases from J, the junction kept 9 bases outside the gene matches. The CDR3 loop spans 16 amino acids. From germline, CDR1 is SGHVS and CDR2 FQNEAQ. The CDR3, as DNA: TGTGCCAGCAGCCCCCCCCGACTAGCGGGGGAGGAGACCCAGTACTTC. It encodes CASSPPRLAGEETQYF.

This clonotype came up many times. This sequence joins TRBV28 and TRBJ2-1; no clear D. Trimming shortened V by 2 bases and J by 8 bases, and 10 bases separated the two germline ends. The CDR3 totals 13 residues. Germline loops: CDR1 MDHEN, CDR2 SYDVKM. The CDR3 reads CASSLGQFDEQFF. CDR3 bases: TGTGCCAGCAGTTTAGGGCAGTTTGATGAGCAGTTCTTC.

This rearrangement joins TRBV29-1 to TRBJ2-1; the D is unclear. This CDR3 is built from 14 residues. The germline V gene encodes CDR1 SQVTM and CDR2 ANQGSEA. V lost 1 base, J lost 9 bases, and 16 bases lay in between. CDR3 nucleotides: TGCAGCGTTGAAGGGAGACGCCTGTCAAGTGAGCAGTTCTTC. Translation: CSVEGRRLSSEQFF.

Many counts were recorded for this clonotype. This chain links TRBV12-3 or TRBV12-4 with TRBJ1-6; TRBD1 matches at 7 bases. V shed 9 bases and J 10 bases; nucleotides not matched to a gene: 6. The CDR3 is 12 residues long. CDR3 region: CASHRGNSPLHF. The CDR3 coding sequence is TGTGCCAGTCACAGGGGAAACTCACCCCTCCACTTT.

This clonotype was seen repeatedly, ten times or more. This chain joins TRBV20-1 and TRBJ1-5, with 9 positions matching TRBD1. V gave up 5 bases and J gave up 7 bases; unmatched junction bases: 6. Germline lookup yields CDR1 DFQATT and CDR2 SNEGSKA (reference sequence). This CDR3 spans 13 amino acids. CDR3 DNA: TGCAGTGCTCCGACAGGGGGAGGGCAGCCCCAGCATTTT. It encodes CSAPTGGGQPQHF.

This clonotype was recorded many times. The V gene is TRBV20-1, the J gene TRBJ1-2; D uncertain. Trimming took off 2 bases at V and 7 bases at J, with 14 bases between the two ends. Per the germline V gene, CDR1 is DFQATT and CDR2 is SNEGSKA (reference sequence). CDR3 size: 13 residues. CDR3 DNA sequence: TGCAGTGCTAGACCTGGGGTAGGCTTTGGCTACACCTTC. This encodes CSARPGVGFGYTF.

This clonotype has ten or more counts. As DNA, the CDR3 is TGTGCCAGCAGCTTAGTAGCGCTAGCGGGAGGTAAAAACATTCAGTACTTC. Amino acid sequence: CASSLVALAGGKNIQYF. The gene calls are TRBV7-8 and TRBJ2-4; 11 bases line up with TRBD2. The ends lost 1 base at V and 4 bases at J; junction bases unmatched: 6. The CDR3 loop spans 17 amino acids. Per germline, CDR1 SGHVS and CDR2 FQNEAQ.

This clonotype has a count of ten or more. The chain uses TRBV7-6 and TRBJ2-3; D possibly corresponds to TRBD2 (5 bases). In germline, CDR1 is SGHVS, CDR2 FNYEAQ. Deletions cut 5 bases from V and 2 bases from J, with 11 bases between. The CDR3 is made up of 14 amino acids. The CDR3 region has the DNA TGTGCCAGCAGCCAACAGCGGACCACAGATACGCAGTATTTT. It yields the protein CASSQQRTTDTQYF.

Ten or more counts support this clonotype. This chain uses TRBV20-1 with TRBJ2-1; 14 positions agree with TRBD2. The ends lost 6 bases at V and 9 bases at J; junction bases unmatched: 7. This CDR3 contains 14 residues. The germline V gene encodes CDR1 DFQATT and CDR2 SNEGSKA (reference sequence). This chain's CDR3 is CSATGLAGVSEQFF. In nucleotides, the CDR3 is TGCAGTGCAACGGGACTAGCGGGAGTTAGTGAGCAGTTCTTC.

On this clonotype: It may be a read error: a sequence one base away is much more abundant. The CDR3 bases are TGCAATGCGTTGGGACTAGCGGAACCCTTCGAGCAGTACTTC. As protein: CNALGLAEPFEQYF. This rearrangement joins TRBV20-1 to TRBJ2-7; 11 bases are shared with TRBD2. CDR1 DFQATT and CDR2 SNEGSKA come from the germline V gene (reference sequence). The CDR3 extends over 14 amino acids.

This clonotype was counted at least ten times. V is TRBV29-1 and J is TRBJ1-1, with unresolved D. The CDR3 runs to 11 residues. V lost 5 bases and J 4 bases, leaving 8 bases between the germline ends. Germline CDR1 is SQVTM and CDR2 is ANQGSEA. The CDR3 reads CSVYQSTEAFF. The CDR3 nucleotides are TGCAGCGTTTACCAATCCACTGAAGCTTTCTTT.

This clonotype was observed a handful of times. The CDR3 bases are TGTGCCAGCAGCCTCCCCCCCGGGACCCCTCTCTTGGCGCAGTTCTTC. Protein: CASSLPPGTPLLAQFF. The genes are TRBV5-5 and TRBJ2-1; D may correspond to TRBD1 or TRBD2 (5 bases each). Germline lookup yields CDR1 SGHKS and CDR2 YYEKEE (reference sequence). V was pared by 4 bases and J by 12 bases, with 26 bases between. The length of the CDR3 is 16 residues.

This clonotype was seen a handful of times. The chain employs TRBV7-2 and TRBJ1-6; D gene uncertain. Germline V gene lookup returns CDR1 SGHTA and CDR2 FQGNSA. The CDR3 spans 13 residues. Trimming pared 5 bases from V and 11 bases from J, leaving 13 bases between. The CDR3: CASSTLTVTPLHF. The CDR3 nucleotides are TGTGCCAGCAGCACACTCACGGTTACACCCCTCCACTTT.

This clonotype was detected many times. The chain recombines TRBV5-1 with TRBJ2-7; D could derive from TRBD1 or TRBD2 (5 bases each). Trimming pared 4 bases from V and 0 bases from J, leaving 14 bases between. The CDR3 has 15 amino acids. Germline V gene lookup returns CDR1 SGHRS and CDR2 YFSETQ. The CDR3 DNA reads TGCGCCAGCAGCACCGGGACGGCAGGCTCCTACGAGCAGTACTTC. Its protein product is CASSTGTAGSYEQYF.

This clonotype was seen ten or more times. The rearrangement uses TRBV12-3 or TRBV12-4 and TRBJ1-5; possibly TRBD1 for D (5 bases). The CDR3 consists of 17 residues. The V gene lost 1 base and the J gene lost 3 bases, with 16 bases spanning the gap. CDR3 nucleotides: TGTGCCAGCAGTTTAGAAGGGGAGGCAGGGATCAATCAGCCCCAGCATTTT. Residues: CASSLEGEAGINQPQHF.

This clonotype has a count of ten or more. The chain employs TRBV20-1 and TRBJ2-1; 9 bases are shared with TRBD2. V lost 6 bases to trimming and J lost 4 bases; unmatched junction nucleotides: 10. The CDR3 loop spans 15 amino acids. Germline V CDR1 and CDR2: DFQATT, SNEGSKA (reference sequence). The CDR3 sequence: CSANPLAGPYNEQFF. CDR3 nucleotide sequence: TGCAGTGCAAACCCCCTAGCGGGGCCTTACAATGAGCAGTTCTTC.

This clonotype was found many times. The chain has TRBV5-1 and TRBJ2-7; D unresolved. The CDR3 runs to 17 residues. The germline V gene has CDR1 SGHRS and CDR2 YFSETQ. V lost 0 bases to trimming and J lost 2 bases, with 18 bases between them. CDR3 sequence reads: CASSLVSPADGPYEQYF. In DNA form, the CDR3 reads TGCGCCAGCAGCTTGGTTTCCCCGGCGGACGGGCCCTACGAGCAGTACTTC.

Many counts were recorded for this clonotype. The chain uses TRBV29-1 and TRBJ1-1, with D hard to call. The V gene lost 7 bases and the J gene lost 6 bases, with 9 bases spanning the gap. The germline V gene encodes CDR1 SQVTM and CDR2 ANQGSEA. The CDR3 spans 10 residues. CDR3 residues: CSASGAEAFF. CDR3 coding DNA: TGCAGCGCATCTGGCGCTGAAGCTTTCTTT.

About this clonotype itself: One end of the junction is discordant with germline, which a read error may explain. The rearrangement links TRBV4-3 to TRBJ2-1; D gene uncertain. This CDR3 region has 17 residues. The germline gives CDR1 LGHNA, CDR2 YSLEER. CDR3 amino acids: CVSSQEPRLFSFDEQFF. The CDR3 DNA is TGCGTCAGCAGCCAAGAACCCAGATTATTCAGTTTTGATGAGCAGTTCTTC.

This clonotype was seen many times. The chain carries TRBV2 and TRBJ1-2, with D perhaps matching TRBD1 (6 bases). Germline V gene lookup returns CDR1 SNHLY and CDR2 FYNNEI. CDR3 length: 12 residues. V dropped 6 bases and J dropped 4 bases, with 9 bases sitting between them. CDR3 sequence: CASRTGLYGYTF. As DNA, the CDR3 is TGTGCCAGCAGGACAGGCCTCTATGGCTACACCTTC.

Ten or more counts support this clonotype. V and J are TRBV20-1 and TRBJ2-5, with D possibly matching TRBD2 (6 bases). CDR1 is DFQATT and CDR2 is SNEGSKA in the germline V gene (reference sequence). V was clipped by 3 bases and J by 0 bases, with 8 bases between them. The CDR3 totals 13 residues. The CDR3 reads CSASAGYQETQYF. CDR3 in DNA: TGCAGTGCTAGCGCGGGGTACCAAGAGACCCAGTACTTC.

This clonotype has only a few counts. The chain has TRBV15 and TRBJ1-1, with 11 bases fitting TRBD1. Germline V lookup: CDR1 LNHNV, CDR2 YYDKDF (reference sequence). The CDR3 spans 17 residues. The trim removed 1 base at V and 2 bases at J, leaving 6 bases unmatched. The chain's CDR3 is CATSRVRGQGGNTEAFF. The CDR3 region has the DNA TGTGCCACCAGCAGAGTAAGGGGACAGGGGGGCAACACTGAAGCTTTCTTT.

This clonotype was observed at least ten times. The chain recombines TRBV14 with TRBJ1-1; 7 positions agree with TRBD1. Germline loops: CDR1 SGHDN, CDR2 FVKESK. The V segment lost 4 bases and the J segment 6 bases; nucleotides outside the gene matches: 5. The CDR3 covers 13 residues. The CDR3 reads CASSLDRRAEAFF. CDR3 nucleotides: TGTGCCAGCAGCCTGGACAGGAGGGCTGAAGCTTTCTTT. Full variable domain (outside the CDR3, taken from reference TRBV14 and TRBJ1-1): EAGVTQFPSHSVIEKGQTVTLRCDPISGHDNLYWYRRVMGKEIKFLLHFVKESKQDESGMPNNRFLAERTGGTYSTLKVQPAELEDSGVYFCASSLDRRAEAFFGQGTRLTVV.

This clonotype was seen repeatedly, ten times or more. The chain combines TRBV6-1 with TRBJ1-1; 7 nucleotides match TRBD1. Losses at the gene ends were 7 bases for V and 2 bases for J; bases not matched to a gene: 10. The CDR3 has 15 amino acids. Germline CDR1 is MNHNS and CDR2 is SASEGT. The CDR3 region is CASKPGTAENTEAFF. The CDR3 DNA follows: TGTGCCAGCAAGCCAGGGACAGCGGAAAACACTGAAGCTTTCTTT.

In its sample, this clonotype was seen many times. The V call is TRBV9, the J call TRBJ2-3; a possible D gene is TRBD1 (5 bases). Germline V gives CDR1 SGDLS, CDR2 YYNGEE. The germline V and J ends were trimmed by 0 bases and 1 base, with 12 bases remaining between them. The CDR3 extends over 16 amino acids. The CDR3 here is CASSVVGRSGTDTQYF. DNA for the CDR3: TGTGCCAGCAGCGTAGTGGGGCGATCCGGCACAGATACGCAGTATTTT.

This clonotype has a handful of counts. V gene TRBV29-1 combines with J gene TRBJ2-2; 7 positions agree with TRBD1. Trimming cost V 7 bases and J 5 bases; bases outside gene matches: 13. This CDR3 region has 15 residues. CDR1 is SQVTM, CDR2 ANQGSEA, per germline. The CDR3 DNA follows: TGCAGCGCTCGTTCTCCGGGACAGAGAACCGGGGAGCTGTTTTTT. This encodes CSARSPGQRTGELFF.